These 7 T cell receptor beta chains came from one sample sequenced in a study of chemoradiotherapy in HPV16-positive cancers. This table comes from immunoSEQ multiplex PCR, and its TCRdb copy is limited to in-frame clones, with some not included. The table records approximately 14,000 clones, about two thirds of them present only once. Sampling took place from a patient who underwent chemoradiotherapy. The receptors shown here come from a human donor with HPV-associated anogenital cancer.

The chain couples TRBV10-3 to TRBJ2-1; D remains ambiguous. Trimming cost V 0 bases and J 6 bases, with 6 bases left between them. CDR1 and CDR2 from the germline V gene are ENHRY and SYGVKD. CDR3 size: 13 residues. The CDR3: CAISESGRNEQFF. The CDR3 DNA follows: TGTGCCATCAGTGAGTCGGGCCGCAATGAGCAGTTCTTC.

The genes are TRBV7-9 and TRBJ2-2; a possible D gene is TRBD1 (5 bases). This CDR3 spans 15 amino acids. V was clipped by 5 bases and J by 4 bases, with 14 bases between them. In germline, CDR1 is SEHNR, CDR2 FQNEAQ (reference sequence). DNA for the CDR3: TGTGCCAGCAGCCAGAGACAGATTTTCACCGGGGAGCTGTTTTTT. It specifies CASSQRQIFTGELFF.

Only a few counts were recorded for this clone. The chain joins TRBV11-2 to TRBJ2-4; D perhaps matches TRBD1 (6 bases). Trimming removed 5 bases from V and 7 bases from J, with 15 bases in between. Per germline, CDR1 SGHAT and CDR2 FQNNGV. The CDR3 extends over 14 amino acids. The DNA for the CDR3 is TGTGCCAGCAGCCTCCAGACAGGTTGGAACATTCAGTACTTC. It yields the protein CASSLQTGWNIQYF.

This clone came up a few times. The chain is built from TRBV5-6 and TRBJ1-1; D may be TRBD1 (6 bases). The CDR3 totals 15 residues. Deletions cut 2 bases from V and 4 bases from J, with 15 bases between. Germline V gene sequence: CDR1 SGHDT, CDR2 YYEEEE. CDR3: CASSFRDTGSTEAFF. CDR3 coding DNA: TGTGCCAGCAGCTTCCGGGACACGGGGAGCACTGAAGCTTTCTTT.

This chain joins TRBV4-1 and TRBJ2-3, with 8 bases aligning to TRBD1. V lost 4 bases to trimming and J lost 3 bases; unmatched junction nucleotides: 3. There are 14 residues in the CDR3. CDR1 MGHRA and CDR2 YSYEKL come from the germline V gene. The CDR3 spells CASSRTGKTDTQYF. The CDR3 DNA is TGCGCCAGCAGCCGGACAGGGAAGACAGATACGCAGTATTTT.

CDR3 nucleotide sequence: TGTGCCAGCAGCCTTGGACTAGCTCTTGGGGGTGAGCAGTTCTTC. It specifies CASSLGLALGGEQFF. This chain links TRBV9 with TRBJ2-1; TRBD2 aligns across 8 bases. V dropped 4 bases and J dropped 9; count of bases not matched to a gene: 12. The CDR3 is made up of 15 amino acids. Germline V gene lookup returns CDR1 SGDLS and CDR2 YYNGEE.

The J gene is TRBJ1-2, the V gene TRBV27; D is perhaps TRBD1 (5 bases). Germline CDR1 reads MNHEY; CDR2 reads SMNVEV (reference sequence). Trimming cost V 8 bases and J 0 bases, with 19 bases left between them. This CDR3 has 16 residues. The CDR3 region has the DNA TGTGCCAGCCTCTTTCCCAGAGACAGAGCTAACTATGGCTACACCTTC. Its protein product is CASLFPRDRANYGYTF.